A single sample gave rise to the 28 T cell receptor beta chains below, sequenced in a study of T cell clusters in autoimmune cytopenias. TRB rearrangements were amplified by touch-down multiplex PCR with mixed TRB-A/B primers. For each CDR3 protein, TCRdb gives one entry from its re-call of the multiplex PCR reads, without DNA. Its table records about 5,500 distinct CDR3 sequences. Roughly 40,000 genome equivalents of blood DNA were amplified for TRB. These data are also associated with another study on T cell repertoires in aging, cancer and after chemotherapy.

Sequenced sample: peripheral blood. The receptor source for this set is a human donor in good health.

This clonotype is deemed medium-sized (0.01 to 0.1%) by its frequency. This sequence joins TRBV18 and TRBJ1-5; TCRdb's assignment of TRBD1 cannot be checked, as there is no DNA. Looked up from germline, CDR1 is KGHSH and CDR2 is LQKENI. This CDR3 region has 15 residues. CDR3 in amino acids: CASSASTDSNQPQHF.

The V and J genes are TRBV15 and TRBJ2-5; the D gene TCRdb calls, TRBD1, cannot be checked with no DNA. This CDR3 comprises 14 residues. CDR1 and CDR2 from the germline V gene are LNHNV and YYDKDF (reference sequence). The CDR3 protein is CATSWGSEEETQYF.

The V call is TRBV7-2, the J call TRBJ2-7; no DNA is available, so the TRBD2 call from TCRdb remains unchecked. CDR1 is SGHTA, CDR2 FQGNSA, per germline. This CDR3 comprises 14 residues. CDR3 region: CASSPAGTSYEQYF.

In terms of frequency, this clonotype is medium-sized. The chain uses TRBV10-3 and TRBJ1-2. The CDR3 is made up of 13 amino acids. CDR1 ENHRY and CDR2 SYGVKD come from the germline V gene. Here the CDR3 reads CATTDGSDYGYTF.

The V call is TRBV6-5, the J call TRBJ1-1; TCRdb's assignment of TRBD1 cannot be checked, as there is no DNA. The germline gives CDR1 MNHEY, CDR2 SVGAGI. There are 12 residues in the CDR3. This CDR3 reads CASSGTGSEAFF.

According to its frequency, this clonotype is medium-sized. The rearrangement uses TRBV27 and TRBJ1-6; the D call from TCRdb, TRBD1, cannot be confirmed without DNA. Germline-derived CDR1 and CDR2 are MNHEY and SMNVEV (reference sequence). The CDR3 loop spans 14 amino acids. CDR3: CASSFAGANSPLHF.

The gene calls are TRBV20-1 and TRBJ1-1. Germline loops: CDR1 DFQATT, CDR2 SNEGSKA (reference sequence). The CDR3 runs 13 residues. Here the CDR3 reads CSAPTISYVEAFF.

This clonotype registers medium-sized by frequency. This CDR3 is CASSLGEVVVDEQYF. The J gene is TRBJ2-7, the V gene TRBV12-3 or TRBV12-4; TCRdb calls TRBD2, which cannot be checked without DNA. This CDR3 region has 15 residues.

This clonotype counts as medium-sized by frequency. The chain employs TRBV12-3 or TRBV12-4 and TRBJ1-2. CDR3 length: 12 amino acids. The CDR3 region is CASSRTDYGYTF.

Frequency places this clonotype as medium-sized (0.01 to 0.1%). The chain employs TRBV29-1 and TRBJ1-2; absent DNA, TCRdb's TRBD1 call cannot be checked. Germline V gives CDR1 SQVTM, CDR2 ANQGSEA. The CDR3 totals 13 residues. CDR3 sequence reads: CSVAGARSYGYTF.

J is TRBJ1-6 and V is TRBV7-6. Germline CDR1 and CDR2: SGHVS and FNYEAQ. The CDR3 contains 13 residues. CDR3 protein: CASSLAGGDYLHF.

This clonotype registers medium-sized (0.01 to 0.1%) by frequency. The gene calls are TRBV19 and TRBJ1-6. Germline lookup yields CDR1 LNHDA and CDR2 SQIVND (reference sequence). The CDR3 sequence is 12 residues long. This CDR3 is CASSTPLVTLHF.

This clonotype registers medium-sized by frequency. The V gene is TRBV15, the J gene TRBJ1-5. CDR3 length equals 17 residues. The germline gives CDR1 LNHNV, CDR2 YYDKDF (reference sequence). This chain's CDR3 is CATSRGGMAVYYQPQHF.

Judged by frequency, this clonotype is medium-sized. This chain joins TRBV6-1 and TRBJ1-6. From germline, CDR1 is MNHNS and CDR2 SASEGT. The CDR3 sequence is 11 residues long. CDR3 in amino acids: CASSDNSPLHF.

This clonotype shows up as medium-sized (0.01 to 0.1%) by frequency. The rearrangement joins TRBV5-5 to TRBJ2-1; absent DNA, TCRdb's TRBD1 call cannot be checked. Germline values: CDR1 SGHKS, CDR2 YYEKEE (reference sequence). The CDR3 totals 15 residues. The chain's CDR3 is CASSLVGGSYNEQFF.

By frequency, this clonotype registers medium-sized. This chain links TRBV6-6 with TRBJ1-5; TCRdb reports TRBD1, a call that lacks DNA to check it against. Germline V gene data show CDR1 as MNHNY and CDR2 as SVGAGI (reference sequence). The CDR3 is 17 amino acids. The CDR3 spells CASSYPPRGASDQPQHF.

V usage is TRBV5-1 and J usage is TRBJ1-1. CDR3 size: 14 residues. Germline V CDR1 and CDR2: SGHRS, YFSETQ. This CDR3 is CASSFRGGDTEAFF.

The rearrangement joins TRBV11-1 to TRBJ1-4. Germline V gene sequence: CDR1 SGHAT, CDR2 FQDESV (reference sequence). The CDR3 spans 14 residues. The CDR3 is CASSRGRTDEKLFF.

CDR3 residues: CATSKGTGAFF. The V call is TRBV24-1, the J call TRBJ1-1; TCRdb gives TRBD1 as the D gene, but with no DNA this cannot be confirmed. The germline V gene encodes CDR1 KGHDR and CDR2 SFDVKD. CDR3 length: 11 residues.

The chain couples TRBV14 to TRBJ2-3. Germline V gene data show CDR1 as SGHDN and CDR2 as FVKESK. The CDR3 has 14 amino acids. The CDR3 loop reads CASSLTAGPDTQYF.

This rearrangement joins TRBV11-1 to TRBJ1-4. Germline V CDR1 and CDR2: SGHAT, FQDESV (reference sequence). This CDR3 contains 17 residues. The CDR3 loop reads CASSSSRRPANNEKLFF. The complete variable domain, with remaining parts taken from reference TRBV11-1 and TRBJ1-4, reads EAEVAQSPRYKITEKSQAVAFWCDPISGHATLYWYRQILGQGPELLVQFQDESVVDDSQLPKDRFSAERLKGVDSTLKIQPAELGDSAMYLCASSSSRRPANNEKLFFGSGTQLSVL.

This clonotype is medium-sized by frequency. The V call is TRBV12-3 or TRBV12-4, the J call TRBJ1-3; TCRdb lists TRBD1, though no DNA is available to test this call. This CDR3 contains 14 residues. This chain's CDR3 is CASSPQGYGNTIYF.

Its frequency marks this clonotype as medium-sized (0.01 to 0.1%). The chain employs TRBV7-9 and TRBJ1-1; TCRdb's D gene call, TRBD1, goes unchecked for lack of DNA. CDR1 is SEHNR, CDR2 FQNEAQ, per germline (reference sequence). The length of the CDR3 is 13 residues. The CDR3 here is CASSKDRPTEAFF.

Considering frequency, this clonotype is medium-sized. The CDR3 here is CASSLFDAGGPDTQYF. This chain links TRBV5-1 with TRBJ2-3; the TCRdb D gene call, TRBD2, has no DNA to confirm it. The germline CDR1 and CDR2 sequences are SGHRS and YFSETQ. The CDR3 covers 16 residues.

The V gene is TRBV12-3 or TRBV12-4, the J gene TRBJ1-2; TCRdb selects TRBD1, and the lack of DNA leaves this call unchecked. The CDR3 is made up of 14 amino acids. CDR3 protein: CASRSTGDTYGYTF.

This clonotype shows up as medium-sized by frequency. The chain joins TRBV15 to TRBJ1-3; as DNA is missing, the TRBD1 call by TCRdb cannot be tested. CDR3 size: 15 residues. CDR1 is LNHNV and CDR2 is YYDKDF in the germline V gene (reference sequence). This CDR3 is CATSRGQIGGNTIYF.

This rearrangement joins TRBV20-1 to TRBJ1-4; TCRdb designates TRBD1, a call that cannot be tested without DNA. This CDR3 has 15 amino acids. Germline V gene data show CDR1 as DFQATT and CDR2 as SNEGSKA (reference sequence). CDR3 residues: CSAPIPGQPNEKLFF.

The chain couples TRBV28 to TRBJ2-5; TCRdb gives TRBD2 as the D gene, but with no DNA this cannot be confirmed. The CDR3 length is 14 residues. Per the germline V gene, CDR1 is MDHEN and CDR2 is SYDVKM. This CDR3 reads CASSFPGAKETQYF.